The source of this TCR beta chain is a study of cytomegalovirus exposure and HLA in healthy donors. Study-level findings and limits: Most TCR sequences were rare, but some public TCRs occurred in many donors.

This clone turned up a few times. Its matching antigen is unknown. The PCR made use of 60 Vbeta and 13 Jbeta primers. The table came from immunoSEQ multiplex PCR; TCRdb's copy has only in-frame clones and leaves some out. Found here are approximately 150,000 clones, around 80% of them singletons; the top ten hold around 7%. CDR1 is SGHRS, CDR2 YFSETQ, per germline. The CDR3 loop spans 14 amino acids. The germline V and J ends were trimmed by 0 bases and 8 bases, with 9 bases remaining between them. The sequence was collected from a woman in her 40s in good health and CMV-seropositive. Material for sequencing was PBMCs. V and J are TRBV5-1 and TRBJ1-6; no definite D call. CDR3 sequence reads: CASSLVYFDSPLHF. CDR3 DNA sequence: TGCGCCAGCAGCTTGGTGTATTTTGATTCACCCCTCCACTTT. Together with reference TRBV5-1 and TRBJ1-6, the CDR3 gives the full variable domain: KAGVTQTPRYLIKTRGQQVTLSCSPISGHRSVSWYQQTPGQGLQFLFEYFSETQRNKGNFPGRFSGRQFSNSRSEMNVSTLELGDSALYLCASSLVYFDSPLHFGNGTRLTVT.